The 21 T cell receptor beta chains given below trace back to one sample, sequenced in a study of blood T cell repertoires in COVID-19. TCRdb keeps only in-frame clones here, not all; method: immunoSEQ multiplex PCR. The table lists approximately 280,000 clones, 80% to 90% of them singletons, with approximately 9.9% in the top ten. Sequencing was done on a sample of peripheral blood. Receptor source: a woman aged 70 to 79 with acute or convalescent COVID-19.

The gene calls are TRBV3-1 (or the pseudogene TRBV3-2) and TRBJ2-7; D is perhaps TRBD1 (6 bases). The V gene lost 1 base and the J gene lost 8 bases, with 18 bases spanning the gap. Germline CDR1 and CDR2: LGHDT and YNNKEL (reference sequence). The CDR3 is 15 amino acids. The CDR3 loop reads CASSQGGTSGAKQYF. In DNA form, the CDR3 reads TGTGCCAGCAGCCAAGGGGGCACTTCAGGGGCCAAGCAGTACTTC.

On this clone: A clone one base away is much larger, so this may be a read error. The same CDR3 also results from other DNA sequences found in this sample. The CDR3 nucleotides are TGTGCCAGCAGTTACTCGCGACAGAACACTGAAGCTTTCTTT. Residues: CASSYSRQNTEAFF. The chain links TRBV6-5 to TRBJ1-1; D is uncertain. Germline V CDR1 and CDR2: MNHEY, SVGAGI. V was cut by 0 bases and J by 1 base, with 6 bases left in between. The CDR3 spans 14 residues.

Ten or more counts support this clone. The chain carries TRBV7-6 and TRBJ2-7, with D perhaps TRBD2 (5 bases). V was pared by 5 bases and J by 6 bases, with 11 bases between. Germline values: CDR1 SGHVS, CDR2 FNYEAQ. The CDR3 covers 12 residues. CDR3 region: CASSPQGSEQYF. The CDR3 nucleotides read TGTGCCAGCAGCCCGCAAGGGAGCGAGCAGTACTTC.

Only a few counts were recorded for this clone. This chain joins TRBV10-3 and TRBJ1-2, with D possibly TRBD1 on 5 matching bases. V was trimmed by 2 bases and J by 7 bases, leaving 8 bases between them. Per the germline V gene, CDR1 is ENHRY and CDR2 is SYGVKD. The CDR3 has 12 residues. Here the CDR3 reads CAISEIGAGYTF. CDR3 nucleotide sequence: TGTGCCATCAGTGAGATTGGGGCTGGCTACACCTTC.

The V gene is TRBV4-1, the J gene TRBJ1-3, with D perhaps matching TRBD1 (6 bases). Trimming removed 1 base from V and 0 bases from J, with 7 bases in between. This CDR3 region has 15 residues. Germline V gene lookup returns CDR1 MGHRA and CDR2 YSYEKL. CDR3 in amino acids: CASSQARGSGNTIYF. CDR3 coding DNA: TGCGCCAGCAGCCAAGCCAGGGGCTCTGGAAACACCATATATTTT.

J is TRBJ2-7 and V is TRBV11-2; 9 bases fit TRBD1. After removal of 3 bases from V and 5 bases from J, the junction contained 8 bases not matched to a gene. CDR1 is SGHAT and CDR2 is FQNNGV in the germline V gene. This CDR3 spans 15 amino acids. The CDR3 spells CASSFRDRDVDEQYF. CDR3 DNA sequence: TGTGCCAGCAGCTTCCGGGACAGGGACGTTGACGAGCAGTACTTC.

The chain combines TRBV7-8 with TRBJ2-5; 11 bases map to TRBD2. The CDR3 contains 16 residues. V was pared by 6 bases and J by 5 bases, with 11 bases of the junction left unmatched. CDR1 is SGHVS and CDR2 is FQNEAQ in the germline V gene. CDR3 nucleotides: TGTGCCAGCAGGAGGAGGATTAGCGGGGGGGCTGAGACCCAGTACTTC. This gives the protein CASRRRISGGAETQYF.

V gene TRBV7-2 combines with J gene TRBJ1-2; 12 bases align to TRBD1. The CDR3 loop spans 16 amino acids. The germline V gene has CDR1 SGHTA and CDR2 FQGNSA. Trimming at V came to 2 bases and at J to 8 bases, leaving 9 bases not matched to a gene. CDR3 sequence reads: CASSLTPGQGAGGYTF. The CDR3 DNA reads as TGTGCCAGCAGCTTAACCCCGGGACAGGGGGCTGGCGGCTACACCTTC. Together with reference TRBV7-2 and TRBJ1-2, the CDR3 gives the full variable domain: GAGVSQSPSNKVTEKGKDVELRCDPISGHTALYWYRQSLGQGLEFLIYFQGNSAPDKSGLPSDRFSAERTGGSVSTLTIQRTQQEDSAVYLCASSLTPGQGAGGYTFGSGTRLTVV.

This chain links TRBV15 with TRBJ1-2; no clear D gene. Trimming cost V 1 base and J 4 bases, with 7 bases left between them. CDR1 LNHNV and CDR2 YYDKDF come from the germline V gene (reference sequence). This CDR3 contains 13 residues. As DNA, the CDR3 is TGTGCCACCAGCAGAGTTGAGGGCTATGGCTACACCTTC. It translates to CATSRVEGYGYTF.

The chain carries TRBV24-1 and TRBJ2-7; 8 bases map to TRBD1. Unmatched junction bases numbered 14, after V lost 6 bases and J lost 5 bases. There are 16 residues in the CDR3. CDR1 KGHDR and CDR2 SFDVKD come from the germline V gene. In DNA form, the CDR3 reads TGTGCCACCAGTCCTGGGACAGGTATGCACAGCAACGAGCAGTACTTC. Amino acid sequence: CATSPGTGMHSNEQYF.

The rearrangement links TRBV5-5 to TRBJ1-1; perhaps TRBD1 as D (6 bases). V lost 4 bases and J 4 bases, leaving 17 bases between the germline ends. Per the germline V gene, CDR1 is SGHKS and CDR2 is YYEKEE (reference sequence). The CDR3 contains 15 residues. CDR3 sequence: CASSKTGAGGTEAFF. The CDR3 DNA follows: TGTGCCAGCAGCAAGACAGGAGCGGGAGGCACTGAAGCTTTCTTT.

This sequence joins TRBV19 and TRBJ2-4; 7 bases map to TRBD1. Germline V gene data show CDR1 as LNHDA and CDR2 as SQIVND (reference sequence). The length of the CDR3 is 16 residues. Trimming cost V 3 bases and J 4 bases; bases outside gene matches: 9. DNA of the CDR3: TGTGCCAGTAGTATTGACCAGCCGGGACAGAAAAACATTCAGTACTTC. Residues: CASSIDQPGQKNIQYF.

The chain uses TRBV7-6 and TRBJ2-5; possibly TRBD2 for D (7 bases). The CDR3 has 16 residues. Trimming took off 6 bases at V and 6 bases at J, with 23 bases between the two ends. CDR1 is SGHVS, CDR2 FNYEAQ, per germline. CDR3 amino acids: CASSTSGGGRGKTQYF. CDR3 in DNA: TGTGCCAGCAGTACATCCGGCGGGGGCCGGGGGAAGACCCAGTACTTC.

V gene TRBV13 combines with J gene TRBJ1-2; maybe TRBD1 (5 bases). This CDR3 is 12 amino acids long. Trimming removed 9 bases at V and 8 bases at J, with 16 bases between. CDR1 and CDR2 from the germline V gene are PRHDT and FYEKMQ (reference sequence). In nucleotides, the CDR3 is TGTGCCAGTCCAGGAGGGCGGGGCGGCTACACCTTC. Its translation: CASPGGRGGYTF. The full variable domain, completed using reference TRBV13 and TRBJ1-2, is AAGVIQSPRHLIKEKRETATLKCYPIPRHDTVYWYQQGPGQDPQFLISFYEKMQSDKGSIPDRFSAQQFSDYHSELNMSSLELGDSALYFCASPGGRGGYTFGSGTRLTVV.

The chain carries TRBV6-5 and TRBJ2-7, with 12 bases that match TRBD1. The CDR3 covers 14 residues. Germline trimming cut 2 bases from V and 6 bases from J; bases unmatched to any gene: 2. The germline gives CDR1 MNHEY, CDR2 SVGAGI. DNA of the CDR3: TGTGCCAGCAGTTACGGGACAGGGGGCGCCGAGCAGTACTTC. This translates into CASSYGTGGAEQYF.

The rearrangement uses TRBV2 and TRBJ2-5; possibly TRBD2 for D (6 bases). Germline loops: CDR1 SNHLY, CDR2 FYNNEI. V was clipped by 7 bases and J by 4 bases, with 10 bases between them. There are 12 residues in the CDR3. The CDR3 DNA is TGTGCCAGCACCCTAGCGACAGAGACCCAGTACTTC. Its protein product is CASTLATETQYF.

V and J are TRBV4-1 and TRBJ2-7; 10 bases fit TRBD2. V was pared by 5 bases and J by 3 bases, with 4 bases of the junction left unmatched. From germline, CDR1 is MGHRA and CDR2 YSYEKL. This CDR3 spans 14 amino acids. In nucleotides, the CDR3 is TGCGCCAGCAGCGGTCTAGCGGGAGTCTACGAGCAGTACTTC. Its translation is CASSGLAGVYEQYF.

This clone was seen once. This chain links TRBV7-6 with TRBJ2-5; D gene ambiguous. Germline V gives CDR1 SGHVS, CDR2 FNYEAQ. The germline V and J ends were trimmed by 1 base and 7 bases, with 16 bases remaining between them. The CDR3 runs 15 residues. CDR3 DNA sequence: TGTGCCAGCAGCTTAGATGAACGGGTGATGGGGACCCAGTACTTC. Protein: CASSLDERVMGTQYF.

This chain uses TRBV5-1 with TRBJ2-5, with D hard to call. Looked up from germline, CDR1 is SGHRS and CDR2 is YFSETQ. V dropped 4 bases and J dropped 5 bases, with 15 bases sitting between them. This CDR3 comprises 14 residues. The CDR3 nucleotides read TGCGCCAGCAGCCCGGAAGAGGTGGCGGAGACCCAGTACTTC. This codes for CASSPEEVAETQYF. The whole variable domain, remainder taken from reference TRBV5-1 and TRBJ2-5, is KAGVTQTPRYLIKTRGQQVTLSCSPISGHRSVSWYQQTPGQGLQFLFEYFSETQRNKGNFPGRFSGRQFSNSRSEMNVSTLELGDSALYLCASSPEEVAETQYFGPGTRLLVL.

This clone occurred a few times. The V and J genes are TRBV7-6 and TRBJ1-2; D is uncertain. CDR1 and CDR2 from the germline V gene are SGHVS and FNYEAQ. The CDR3 has 13 amino acids. Trimming left V 1 base short and J 7 bases short, with 10 bases between. DNA for the CDR3: TGTGCCAGCAGCTTAGTTTCCGGTTTTGGCTACACCTTC. Translating it yields CASSLVSGFGYTF.

The chain employs TRBV19 and TRBJ2-1; 9 nucleotides agree with TRBD2. V gave up 6 bases and J gave up 7 bases; unmatched junction bases: 19. CDR3 size: 18 residues. The germline CDR1 and CDR2 sequences are LNHDA and SQIVND (reference sequence). The CDR3: CASRVRRGGYSRYNEQFF. The CDR3 nucleotides read TGTGCCAGTAGAGTACGGCGGGGGGGCTATTCAAGATATAATGAGCAGTTCTTC.